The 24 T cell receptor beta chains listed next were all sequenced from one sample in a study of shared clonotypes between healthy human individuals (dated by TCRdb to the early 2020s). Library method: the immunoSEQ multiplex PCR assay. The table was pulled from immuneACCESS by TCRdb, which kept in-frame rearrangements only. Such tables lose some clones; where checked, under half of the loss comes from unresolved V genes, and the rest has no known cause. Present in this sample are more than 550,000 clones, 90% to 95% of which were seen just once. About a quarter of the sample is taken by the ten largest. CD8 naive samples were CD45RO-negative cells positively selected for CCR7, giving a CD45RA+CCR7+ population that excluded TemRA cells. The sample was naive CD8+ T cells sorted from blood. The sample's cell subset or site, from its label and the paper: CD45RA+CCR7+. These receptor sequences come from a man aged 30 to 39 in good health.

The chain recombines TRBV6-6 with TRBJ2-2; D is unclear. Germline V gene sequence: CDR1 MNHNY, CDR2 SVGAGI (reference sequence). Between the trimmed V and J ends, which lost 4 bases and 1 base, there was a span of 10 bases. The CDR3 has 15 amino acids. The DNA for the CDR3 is TGTGCCAGCAGTTTTAGTTGGGAGAACACCGGGGAGCTGTTTTTT. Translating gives CASSFSWENTGELFF.

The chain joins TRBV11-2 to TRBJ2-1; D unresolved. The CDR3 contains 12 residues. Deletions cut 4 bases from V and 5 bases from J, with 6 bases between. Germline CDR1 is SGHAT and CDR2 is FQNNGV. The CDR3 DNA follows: TGTGCCAGCAGCTCCCTAAACAATGAGCAGTTCTTC. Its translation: CASSSLNNEQFF.

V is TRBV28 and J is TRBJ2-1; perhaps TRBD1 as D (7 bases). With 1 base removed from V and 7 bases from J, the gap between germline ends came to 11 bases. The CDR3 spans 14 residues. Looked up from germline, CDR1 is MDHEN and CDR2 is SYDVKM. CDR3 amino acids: CASSLFAGGNEQFF. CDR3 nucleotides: TGTGCCAGCAGTTTATTTGCAGGGGGGAATGAGCAGTTCTTC.

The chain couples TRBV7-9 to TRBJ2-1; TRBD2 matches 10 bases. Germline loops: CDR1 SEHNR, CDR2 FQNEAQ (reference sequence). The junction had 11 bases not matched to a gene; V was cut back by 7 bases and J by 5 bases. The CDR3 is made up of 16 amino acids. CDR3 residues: CASIHEGGTSDNEQFF. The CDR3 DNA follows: TGTGCCAGCATCCATGAAGGCGGGACTAGCGACAATGAGCAGTTCTTC.

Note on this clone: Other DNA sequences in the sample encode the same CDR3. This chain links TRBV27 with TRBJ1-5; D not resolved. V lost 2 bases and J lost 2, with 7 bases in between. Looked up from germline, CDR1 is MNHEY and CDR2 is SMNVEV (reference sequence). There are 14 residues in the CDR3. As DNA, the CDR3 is TGTGCCAGCAGTTTAGGGTTGGGCAATCAGCCCCAGCATTTT. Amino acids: CASSLGLGNQPQHF.

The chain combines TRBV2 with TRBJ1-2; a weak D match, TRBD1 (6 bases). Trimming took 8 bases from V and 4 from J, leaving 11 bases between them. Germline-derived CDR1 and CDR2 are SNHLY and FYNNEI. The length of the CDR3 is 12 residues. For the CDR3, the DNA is TGTGCCAGCCCGGACAGAGGCTATGGCTACACCTTC. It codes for CASPDRGYGYTF.

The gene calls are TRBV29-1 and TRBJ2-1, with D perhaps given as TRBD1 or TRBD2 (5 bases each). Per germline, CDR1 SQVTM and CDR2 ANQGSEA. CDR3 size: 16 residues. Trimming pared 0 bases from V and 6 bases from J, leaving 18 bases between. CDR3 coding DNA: TGCAGCGTTGAAGAGGTCGGCAGGGAGAATTTCAATGAGCAGTTCTTC. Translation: CSVEEVGRENFNEQFF.

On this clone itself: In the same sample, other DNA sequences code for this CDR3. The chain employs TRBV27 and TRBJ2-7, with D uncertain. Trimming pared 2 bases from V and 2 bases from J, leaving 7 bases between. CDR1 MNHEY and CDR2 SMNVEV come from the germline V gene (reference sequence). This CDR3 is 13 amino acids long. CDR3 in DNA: TGTGCCAGCAGTTTAGGAAGGCCCTACGAGCAGTACTTC. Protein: CASSLGRPYEQYF.

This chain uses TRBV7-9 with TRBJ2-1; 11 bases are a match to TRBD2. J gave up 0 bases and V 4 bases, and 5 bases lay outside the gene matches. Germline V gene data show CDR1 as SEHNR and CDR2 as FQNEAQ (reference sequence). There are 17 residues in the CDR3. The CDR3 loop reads CASSSGLAETSYNEQFF. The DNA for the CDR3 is TGTGCCAGCAGCTCGGGACTAGCGGAGACCTCCTACAATGAGCAGTTCTTC. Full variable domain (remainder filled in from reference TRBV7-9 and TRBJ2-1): DTGVSQNPRHKITKRGQNVTFRCDPISEHNRLYWYRQTLGQGPEFLTYFQNEAQLEKSRLLSDRFSAERPKGSFSTLEIQRTEQGDSAMYLCASSSGLAETSYNEQFFGPGTRLTVL.

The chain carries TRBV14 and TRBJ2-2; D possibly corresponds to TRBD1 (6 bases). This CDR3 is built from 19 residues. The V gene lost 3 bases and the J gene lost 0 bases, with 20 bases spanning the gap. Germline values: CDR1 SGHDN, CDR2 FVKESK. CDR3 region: CASSHLFTGPLTNTGELFF. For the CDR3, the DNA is TGTGCCAGCAGCCATCTTTTCACAGGGCCTCTCACGAACACCGGGGAGCTGTTTTTT.

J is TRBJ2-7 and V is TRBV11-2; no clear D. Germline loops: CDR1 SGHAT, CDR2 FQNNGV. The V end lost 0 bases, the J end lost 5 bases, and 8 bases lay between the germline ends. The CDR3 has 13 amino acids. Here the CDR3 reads CASSLEGRDEQYF. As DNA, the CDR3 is TGTGCCAGCAGCTTAGAAGGACGGGACGAGCAGTACTTC.

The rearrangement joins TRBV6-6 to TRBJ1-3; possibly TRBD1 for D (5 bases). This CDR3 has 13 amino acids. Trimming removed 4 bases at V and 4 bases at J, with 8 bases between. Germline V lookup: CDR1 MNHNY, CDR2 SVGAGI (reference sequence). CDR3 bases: TGTGCCAGCAGTTCCCGACAGGGAAACACCATATATTTT. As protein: CASSSRQGNTIYF.

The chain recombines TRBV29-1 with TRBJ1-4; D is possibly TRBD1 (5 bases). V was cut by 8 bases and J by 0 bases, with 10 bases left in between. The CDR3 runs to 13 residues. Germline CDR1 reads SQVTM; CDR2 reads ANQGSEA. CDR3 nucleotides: TGCAGCACTCGGGACCCAACTAATGAAAAACTGTTTTTT. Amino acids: CSTRDPTNEKLFF.

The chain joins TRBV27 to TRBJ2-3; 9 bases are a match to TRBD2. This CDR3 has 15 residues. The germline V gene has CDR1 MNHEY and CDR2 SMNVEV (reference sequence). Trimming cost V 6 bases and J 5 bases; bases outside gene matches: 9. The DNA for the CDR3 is TGTGCCAGCAGGCCGGGACTAGCAAGATTAGATACGCAGTATTTT. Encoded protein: CASRPGLARLDTQYF.

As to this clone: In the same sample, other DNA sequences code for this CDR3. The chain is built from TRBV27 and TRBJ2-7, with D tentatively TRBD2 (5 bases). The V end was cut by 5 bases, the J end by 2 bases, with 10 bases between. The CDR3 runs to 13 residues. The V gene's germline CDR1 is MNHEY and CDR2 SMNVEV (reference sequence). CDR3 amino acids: CASSPGVTYEQYF. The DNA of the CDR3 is TGTGCCAGCAGTCCCGGGGTAACCTACGAGCAGTACTTC.

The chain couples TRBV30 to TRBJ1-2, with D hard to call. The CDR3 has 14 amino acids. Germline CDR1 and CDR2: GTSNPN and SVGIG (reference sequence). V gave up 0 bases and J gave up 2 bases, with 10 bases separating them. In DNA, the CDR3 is TGTGCCTGGAGTGTACTTAACAGAAACTATGGCTACACCTTC. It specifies CAWSVLNRNYGYTF.

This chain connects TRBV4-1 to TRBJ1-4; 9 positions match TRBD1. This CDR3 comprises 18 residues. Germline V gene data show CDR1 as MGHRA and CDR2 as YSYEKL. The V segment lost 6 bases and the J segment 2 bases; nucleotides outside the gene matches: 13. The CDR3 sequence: CASSRATGGEWTNEKLFF. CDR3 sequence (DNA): TGCGCCAGCAGTCGGGCGACAGGGGGGGAGTGGACTAATGAAAAACTGTTTTTT.

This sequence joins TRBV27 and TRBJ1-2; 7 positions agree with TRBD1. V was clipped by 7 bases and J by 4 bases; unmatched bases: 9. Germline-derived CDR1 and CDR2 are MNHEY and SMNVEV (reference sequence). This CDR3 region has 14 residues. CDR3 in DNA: TGTGCCAGCACCCAGGGGGGGGGCGGCTATGGCTACACCTTC. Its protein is CASTQGGGGYGYTF.

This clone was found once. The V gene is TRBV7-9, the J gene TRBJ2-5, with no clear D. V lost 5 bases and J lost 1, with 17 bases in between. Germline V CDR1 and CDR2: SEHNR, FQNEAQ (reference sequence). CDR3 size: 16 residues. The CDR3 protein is CASSPRKTLRQETQYF. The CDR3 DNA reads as TGTGCCAGCAGCCCAAGGAAGACACTACGCCAAGAGACCCAGTACTTC.

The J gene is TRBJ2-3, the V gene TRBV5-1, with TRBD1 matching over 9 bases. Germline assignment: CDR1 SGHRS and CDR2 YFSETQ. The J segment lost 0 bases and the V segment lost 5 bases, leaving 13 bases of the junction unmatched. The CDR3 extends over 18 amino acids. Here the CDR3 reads CASRSLGQGKSSTDTQYF. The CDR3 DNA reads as TGCGCCAGCAGATCTCTGGGACAGGGAAAATCTAGCACAGATACGCAGTATTTT. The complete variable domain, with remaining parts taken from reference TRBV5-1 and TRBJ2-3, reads KAGVTQTPRYLIKTRGQQVTLSCSPISGHRSVSWYQQTPGQGLQFLFEYFSETQRNKGNFPGRFSGRQFSNSRSEMNVSTLELGDSALYLCASRSLGQGKSSTDTQYFGPGTRLTVL.

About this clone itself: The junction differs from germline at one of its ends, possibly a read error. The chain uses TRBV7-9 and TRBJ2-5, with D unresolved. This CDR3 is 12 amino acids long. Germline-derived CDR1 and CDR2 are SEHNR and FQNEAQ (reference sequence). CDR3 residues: CASSQTSNYIDF. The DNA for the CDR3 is TGTGCCAGCAGCCAGACCTCGAACTACATTGACTTC.

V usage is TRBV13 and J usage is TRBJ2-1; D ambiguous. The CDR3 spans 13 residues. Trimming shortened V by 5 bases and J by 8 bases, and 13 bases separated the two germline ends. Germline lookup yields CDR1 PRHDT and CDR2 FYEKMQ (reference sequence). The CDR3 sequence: CASSPFGNYEQFF. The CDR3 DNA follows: TGTGCCAGCAGCCCGTTTGGGAACTATGAGCAGTTCTTC.

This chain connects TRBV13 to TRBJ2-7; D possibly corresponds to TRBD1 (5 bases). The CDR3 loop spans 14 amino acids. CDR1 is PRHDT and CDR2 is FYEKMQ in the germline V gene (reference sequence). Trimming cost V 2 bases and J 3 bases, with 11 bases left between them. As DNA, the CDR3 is TGTGCCAGCAGCTTAAGGGGAACCTACTACGAGCAGTACTTC. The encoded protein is CASSLRGTYYEQYF.

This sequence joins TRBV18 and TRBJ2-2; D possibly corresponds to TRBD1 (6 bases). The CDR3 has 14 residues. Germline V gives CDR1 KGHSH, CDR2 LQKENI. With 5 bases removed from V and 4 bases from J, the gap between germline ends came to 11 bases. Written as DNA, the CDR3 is TGTGCCAGCTCAGGTGACAGGAGCACCGGGGAGCTGTTTTTT. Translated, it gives CASSGDRSTGELFF.